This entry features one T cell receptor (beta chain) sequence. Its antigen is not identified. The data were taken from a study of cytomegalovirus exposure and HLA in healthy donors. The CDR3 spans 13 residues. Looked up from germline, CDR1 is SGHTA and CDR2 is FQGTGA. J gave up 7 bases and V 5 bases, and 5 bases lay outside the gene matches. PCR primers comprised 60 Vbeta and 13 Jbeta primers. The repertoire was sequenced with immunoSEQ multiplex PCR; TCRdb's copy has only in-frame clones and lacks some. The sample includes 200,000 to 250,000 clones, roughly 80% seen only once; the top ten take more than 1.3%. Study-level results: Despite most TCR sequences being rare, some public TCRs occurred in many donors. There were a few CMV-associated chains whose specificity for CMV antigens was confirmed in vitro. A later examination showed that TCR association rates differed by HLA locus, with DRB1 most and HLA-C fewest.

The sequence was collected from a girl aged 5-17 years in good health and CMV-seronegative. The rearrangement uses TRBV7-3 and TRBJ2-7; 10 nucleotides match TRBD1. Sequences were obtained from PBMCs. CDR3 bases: TGTGCCAGCAGCCTGGACAGGGGGAGAGAGCAGTACTTC. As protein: CASSLDRGREQYF.